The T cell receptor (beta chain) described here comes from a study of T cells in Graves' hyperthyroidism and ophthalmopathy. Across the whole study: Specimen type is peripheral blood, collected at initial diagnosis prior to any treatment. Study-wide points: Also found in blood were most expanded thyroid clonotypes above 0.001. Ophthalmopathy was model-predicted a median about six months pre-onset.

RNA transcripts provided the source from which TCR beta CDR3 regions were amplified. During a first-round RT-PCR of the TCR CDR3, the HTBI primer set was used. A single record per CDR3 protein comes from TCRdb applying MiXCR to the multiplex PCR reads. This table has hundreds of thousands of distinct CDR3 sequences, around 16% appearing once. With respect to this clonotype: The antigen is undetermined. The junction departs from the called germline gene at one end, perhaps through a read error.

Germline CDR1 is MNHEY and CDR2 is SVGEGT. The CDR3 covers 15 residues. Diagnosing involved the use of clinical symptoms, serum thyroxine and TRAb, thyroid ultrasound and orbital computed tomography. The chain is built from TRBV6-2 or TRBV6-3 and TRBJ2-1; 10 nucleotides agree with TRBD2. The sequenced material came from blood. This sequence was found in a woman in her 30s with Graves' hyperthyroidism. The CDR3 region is CASSLTAGGPNEQLF. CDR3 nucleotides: TGTGCCAGCAGCTTGACAGCGGGAGGGCCCAATGAGCAGCTCTTC.